The next 9 T cell receptor beta chains were all read from a single sample in a study of blood T cell repertoires in COVID-19. Clones were read by immunoSEQ multiplex PCR, and TCRdb kept only the in-frame ones, dropping some. The sample holds 300,000 to 350,000 clones, roughly nine tenths seen once. Sequenced input: PBMCs or T cells enriched from blood (not recorded which). The source of these receptors is a woman in her 30s who had recovered from COVID-19.

The chain couples TRBV6-5 to TRBJ1-2; 7 positions agree with TRBD1. Trimming removed 4 bases from V and 8 bases from J; junction bases left unmatched: 16. Per the germline V gene, CDR1 is MNHEY and CDR2 is SVGAGI. The CDR3 contains 16 residues. The CDR3, as DNA: TGTGCCAGCAGTTCACAATACAGGGGAAAAGTGGGCGGCTACACCTTC. Translating gives CASSSQYRGKVGGYTF.

This clone has just a few counts. The V gene is TRBV27, the J gene TRBJ2-3; TRBD2 matches at 10 bases. CDR3 length equals 18 residues. With V trimmed by 1 base and J by 6 bases, 13 bases remained unmatched. The germline gives CDR1 MNHEY, CDR2 SMNVEV (reference sequence). The chain's CDR3 is CASSLLASGGLLLDTQYF. The DNA of the CDR3 is TGTGCCAGCAGTTTATTGGCTAGCGGGGGCCTCTTGCTGGATACGCAGTATTTT.

The rearrangement links TRBV19 to TRBJ1-2; 11 bases are shared with TRBD1. The J segment lost 6 bases and the V segment lost 5 bases, leaving 8 bases of the junction unmatched. The CDR3 length is 15 residues. Germline assignment: CDR1 LNHDA and CDR2 SQIVND (reference sequence). DNA for the CDR3: TGTGCCAGTAGTCCAAGGACAGGGGGCCGGGATGGCTACACCTTC. Its translation: CASSPRTGGRDGYTF. The full variable domain, completed using reference TRBV19 and TRBJ1-2, is DGGITQSPKYLFRKEGQNVTLSCEQNLNHDAMYWYRQDPGQGLRLIYYSQIVNDFQKGDIAEGYSVSREKKESFPLTVTSAQKNPTAFYLCASSPRTGGRDGYTFGSGTRLTVV.

This chain joins TRBV6-1 and TRBJ1-6; possibly TRBD1 for D (6 bases). Per germline, CDR1 MNHNS and CDR2 SASEGT. V was shortened by 2 bases and J by 9 bases, with 17 bases between the two germline ends. This CDR3 spans 16 amino acids. For the CDR3, the DNA is TGTGCCAGCAGTGAACGGGGGGGCAGGGCCGTTTCACCCCTCCACTTT. This encodes CASSERGGRAVSPLHF.

The chain joins TRBV6-6 to TRBJ1-4, with a tentative D call TRBD1 (6 bases). Trimming removed 6 bases from V and 4 bases from J, with 12 bases in between. The CDR3 is 14 amino acids. Germline V CDR1 and CDR2: MNHNY, SVGAGI (reference sequence). CDR3 in amino acids: CASRDDRINEKLFF. CDR3 nucleotides: TGTGCCAGCAGAGATGACAGGATTAATGAAAAACTGTTTTTT.

The chain combines TRBV27 with TRBJ2-7; 7 nucleotides line up with TRBD1. Germline CDR1 MNHEY, CDR2 SMNVEV (reference sequence). Unmatched junction bases numbered 4, after V lost 5 bases and J lost 3 bases. This CDR3 spans 13 amino acids. CDR3 loop: CASSVAGGYEQYF. The CDR3 DNA follows: TGTGCCAGCAGTGTGGCAGGGGGCTACGAGCAGTACTTC.

The chain recombines TRBV30 with TRBJ2-3; the D gene is possibly TRBD1 (6 bases). Germline CDR1 GTSNPN, CDR2 SVGIG (reference sequence). The CDR3 consists of 13 residues. V shed 4 bases and J shed 5 bases, with 13 bases lying between them. CDR3 sequence (DNA): TGTGCCTGGACAGGGGACATGGGAGATACGCAGTATTTT. Translated, it gives CAWTGDMGDTQYF.

V is TRBV27 and J is TRBJ2-7, with TRBD1 identical over 8 bases. Germline CDR1 MNHEY, CDR2 SMNVEV (reference sequence). The length of the CDR3 is 16 residues. The junction had 14 bases not matched to a gene; V was cut back by 7 bases and J by 3 bases. CDR3: CASTPAPDRVNYEQYF. The CDR3 DNA reads TGTGCCAGCACCCCGGCCCCGGACAGGGTAAACTACGAGCAGTACTTC.

The rearrangement uses TRBV30 and TRBJ1-4, with a weak D call TRBD1 (6 bases). Trimming cost V 7 bases and J 4 bases, with 13 bases left between them. This CDR3 region has 13 residues. Germline lookup yields CDR1 GTSNPN and CDR2 SVGIG (reference sequence). CDR3 sequence: CASRGGFNEKLFF. Here the CDR3 DNA reads TGTGCCTCCAGGGGAGGGTTTAATGAAAAACTGTTTTTT. Full variable domain (remainder filled in from reference TRBV30 and TRBJ1-4): SQTIHQWPATLVQPVGSPLSLECTVEGTSNPNLYWYRQAAGRGLQLLFYSVGIGQISSEVPQNLSASRPQDRQFILSSKKLLLSDSGFYLCASRGGFNEKLFFGSGTQLSVL.